This TCR beta chain was observed in a study of T cells in Graves' hyperthyroidism and ophthalmopathy. Concerning this clonotype itself: Mismatch with germline at one junction end may stem from a read error.

Diagnostic assessment was based on clinical symptoms, serum thyroxine and TRAb, thyroid ultrasound and orbital computed tomography. Regions amplified from RNA transcripts were the TCR beta CDR3 regions. First-round RT-PCR with HTBI primers amplified the TCR CDR3 region. Via MiXCR, TCRdb re-called the multiplex PCR reads, giving one row per CDR3 protein. The table shows about 59,000 distinct CDR3 sequences, with approximately 53% occurring only once. Germline V lookup: CDR1 MNHNS, CDR2 SASEGT. The CDR3 loop spans 14 amino acids. The TCR comes from an older woman with Graves' ophthalmopathy. Sequences were obtained from blood. This rearrangement joins TRBV6-1 to TRBJ1-5; D perhaps matches TRBD1 (6 bases). CDR3 bases: TGTGTCAGCAGTTTTGGACAGTCCAATCGGCCCCAGCATTTT. Its protein product is CVSSFGQSNRPQHF.